This is a list of T cell receptor beta chains from one sample in a study of blood T cell repertoires in COVID-19. Profiling relied on immunoSEQ multiplex PCR, and the TCRdb table lists in-frame clones only, not all of them. The sample records 130,000 or so clones, roughly 80% being singletons. The sample taken for sequencing was PBMCs or T cells enriched from blood (not recorded which). Every receptor here comes from a man aged 35-49 years with acute COVID-19. CDR3s include the opening cysteine and the closing phenylalanine or tryptophan. A D gene is named only where the DNA matches it firmly. Clone size is shown for a subset of rows, as once, few, many or a class of expanded clone.

CDR3 protein: CASSLALLAVYNEQFF
CDR3 DNA: TGCGCCAGCAGCTTGGCCTTACTAGCGGTGTACAATGAGCAGTTCTTC
clone size: NA
V gene: TRBV5-1
D gene: TRBD2
J gene: TRBJ2-1

CDR3 protein: CASRAVREQYF
CDR3 DNA: TGTGCCAGCAGGGCGGTGCGGGAGCAGTACTTC
clone size: NA
V gene: TRBV2
D gene: NA
J gene: TRBJ2-7

CDR3 protein: CSVATGGGQETQYF
CDR3 DNA: TGCAGCGTTGCAACGGGAGGAGGGCAAGAGACCCAGTACTTC
clone size: NA
V gene: TRBV29-1
D gene: TRBD2
J gene: TRBJ2-5

CDR3 protein: CASSYEGPPTLHF
CDR3 DNA: TGTGCCAGCAGTTACGAGGGTCCCCCCACCCTCCACTTT
clone size: NA
V gene: TRBV6-2/TRBV6-3
D gene: NA
J gene: TRBJ1-6

CDR3 protein: CASSPASREQYF
CDR3 DNA: TGTGCCAGCTCACCAGCCTCGAGGGAGCAGTACTTC
clone size: NA
V gene: TRBV18
D gene: NA
J gene: TRBJ2-7

CDR3 protein: CASSQGAGNQPQHF
CDR3 DNA: TGTGCCAGTAGTCAGGGGGCTGGCAATCAGCCCCAGCATTTT
clone size: once
V gene: TRBV19
D gene: TRBD1
J gene: TRBJ1-5

CDR3 protein: CATRQGQGYVTDTQYF
CDR3 DNA: TGTGCCACACGTCAGGGACAGGGTTATGTCACAGATACGCAGTATTTT
clone size: NA
V gene: TRBV10-3
D gene: TRBD1
J gene: TRBJ2-3

CDR3 protein: CSVTVGQGISRPGNTIYF
CDR3 DNA: TGCAGCGTTACCGTGGGACAGGGGATTTCAAGACCTGGAAACACCATATATTTT
clone size: NA
V gene: TRBV29-1
D gene: TRBD1
J gene: TRBJ1-3

CDR3 protein: CASRMTGDTEAFF
CDR3 DNA: TGTGCCAGCAGGATGACAGGGGACACTGAAGCTTTCTTT
clone size: NA
V gene: TRBV6-4
D gene: TRBD1
J gene: TRBJ1-1

CDR3 protein: CASSIARALEQFF
CDR3 DNA: TGTGCCAGTAGTATAGCGAGGGCACTTGAGCAGTTCTTC
clone size: NA
V gene: TRBV19
D gene: NA
J gene: TRBJ2-1

CDR3 protein: CASSGGRDNEQFF
CDR3 DNA: TGTGCCAGCAGCGGGGGCAGGGACAATGAGCAGTTCTTC
clone size: NA
V gene: TRBV7-3
D gene: NA
J gene: TRBJ2-1

CDR3 protein: CASSRTGTGYNEQFF
CDR3 DNA: TGTGCCAGCAGCCGTACCGGGACTGGGTACAATGAGCAGTTCTTC
clone size: NA
V gene: TRBV21-1
D gene: NA
J gene: TRBJ2-1

CDR3 protein: CASSEVGTYEQYF
CDR3 DNA: TGTGCCAGCAGTGAAGTCGGGACCTACGAGCAGTACTTC
clone size: NA
V gene: TRBV6-1
D gene: NA
J gene: TRBJ2-7

CDR3 protein: CASSQGTGYEQYF
CDR3 DNA: TGTGCCAGCAGTCAGGGGACAGGGTACGAGCAGTACTTC
clone size: NA
V gene: TRBV9
D gene: TRBD1
J gene: TRBJ2-7

CDR3 protein: CASSLSTDLSGNTIYF
CDR3 DNA: TGTGCCAGCAGCCTATCGACAGACCTCTCTGGAAACACCATATATTTT
clone size: once
V gene: TRBV14
D gene: NA
J gene: TRBJ1-3

CDR3 protein: CASSVGGSGLSYEQYF
CDR3 DNA: TGTGCCAGCAGCGTAGGCGGTAGCGGGCTCTCCTACGAGCAGTACTTC
clone size: NA
V gene: TRBV9
D gene: TRBD2
J gene: TRBJ2-7

CDR3 protein: CASSRTSDEPEQFF
CDR3 DNA: TGTGCCAGTAGCCGGACTAGCGACGAGCCGGAGCAGTTCTTC
clone size: NA
V gene: TRBV19
D gene: TRBD2
J gene: TRBJ2-1

CDR3 protein: CASSTQGRRNYGYTF
CDR3 DNA: TGTGCCAGCAGTACACAGGGGAGGAGAAACTATGGCTACACCTTC
clone size: NA
V gene: TRBV6-5
D gene: TRBD1
J gene: TRBJ1-2

CDR3 protein: CASSYSTGDYGYTF
CDR3 DNA: TGTGCCAGCAGTTACTCGACAGGGGACTATGGCTACACCTTC
clone size: NA
V gene: TRBV6-5
D gene: TRBD1
J gene: TRBJ1-2

CDR3 protein: CASSSGAAPPNEQFF
CDR3 DNA: TGTGCCAGCAGTAGCGGGGCGGCTCCCCCCAATGAGCAGTTCTTC
clone size: NA
V gene: TRBV28
D gene: TRBD2
J gene: TRBJ2-1

CDR3 protein: CATTTGGAWGIIWEKLFF
CDR3 DNA: TGTGCCACCACCACGGGGGGGGCTTGGGGCATAATATGGGAAAAACTGTTTTTT
clone size: once
V gene: TRBV24-1
D gene: NA
J gene: TRBJ1-4

CDR3 protein: CASSPRLAGATGELFF
CDR3 DNA: TGCGCCAGCAGCCCTAGACTAGCGGGAGCCACCGGGGAGCTGTTTTTT
clone size: NA
V gene: TRBV5-1
D gene: TRBD2
J gene: TRBJ2-2

CDR3 protein: CATGRDAEAFF
CDR3 DNA: TGTGCCACGGGGCGGGACGCTGAAGCTTTCTTT
clone size: NA
V gene: TRBV6-6
D gene: NA
J gene: TRBJ1-1